The 8 T cell receptor beta chains presented below share a single source sample, sequenced in a study of CD8+ T cells in alopecia areata. RNA was extracted and reverse transcribed into cDNA as the sequencing template. TCRdb keeps only in-frame clones here, not all; method: immunoSEQ multiplex PCR. The sample includes about 220,000 clones, about 57% of them seen just once. Treatment reported: oral pan-JAK inhibitor, 5-10 mg twice daily. Sequencing used CD4+ T cells sorted from blood, obtained at week 4, from a patient treated with tofacitinib. These receptor sequences come from a human donor with alopecia areata.

This clone came up a few times. The V call is TRBV11-2, the J call TRBJ2-1; either TRBD1 or TRBD2 may fit D (5 bases each). The ends were cut back, 5 bases at V and 7 bases at J, with 21 bases in the middle. The CDR3 runs to 16 residues. Germline V gene lookup returns CDR1 SGHAT and CDR2 FQNNGV. This CDR3 reads CASSLRSGTNQNEQFF. The CDR3 DNA reads as TGTGCCAGCAGCCTAAGGTCTGGGACCAACCAAAATGAGCAGTTCTTC. The entire variable domain, with the rest obtained from reference TRBV11-2 and TRBJ2-1, is as follows: EAGVAQSPRYKIIEKRQSVAFWCNPISGHATLYWYQQILGQGPKLLIQFQNNGVVDDSQLPKDRFSAERLKGVDSTLKIQPAKLEDSAVYLCASSLRSGTNQNEQFFGPGTRLTVL.

This clone was seen only a few times. A junction boundary mismatches the germline segment, possibly from a read error. J is TRBJ1-2 and V is TRBV13; D unresolved. Germline CDR1 and CDR2: PRHDT and FYEKMQ (reference sequence). CDR3 length: 12 amino acids. The CDR3 DNA is TGTGCCAGCAGCTTAAGTGTAGGGCCCAGCCGCTTC. This encodes CASSLSVGPSRF.

This clone was found a few times. This chain joins TRBV6-1 and TRBJ1-1; no clear D. The germline V gene encodes CDR1 MNHNS and CDR2 SASEGT. The CDR3 spans 14 residues. V dropped 7 bases and J dropped 1 base, with 13 bases sitting between them. CDR3 residues: CASTYSTSNTEAFF. The CDR3 nucleotides read TGTGCCAGCACCTACAGCACCTCGAACACTGAAGCTTTCTTT.

The chain recombines TRBV5-1 with TRBJ1-1, with a possible D match to TRBD1 (6 bases). V lost 4 bases, J lost 3 bases, and 16 bases lay in between. Germline assignment: CDR1 SGHRS and CDR2 YFSETQ. The CDR3 runs to 15 residues. Here the CDR3 DNA reads TGCGCCAGCAGCGGAACAGGGAGGTGGGACACTGAAGCTTTCTTT. It translates to CASSGTGRWDTEAFF.

This clone appeared a few times. The chain carries TRBV12-5 and TRBJ1-4; D gene ambiguous. The CDR3 sequence is 15 residues long. Trimming stripped 6 bases from V and 2 bases from J, with 13 bases between. Per germline, CDR1 LGHNT and CDR2 FRNRAP. The CDR3 spells CASGNPQRTNEKLFF. CDR3 bases: TGTGCTAGTGGCAATCCCCAAAGGACTAATGAAAAACTGTTTTTT.

The chain carries TRBV6-1 and TRBJ1-2; D unresolved. The CDR3 is 10 amino acids. The V gene lost 11 bases and the J gene lost 6 bases, with 10 bases spanning the gap. Germline assignment: CDR1 MNHNS and CDR2 SASEGT. Here the CDR3 DNA reads TGTGCCGGCATGGGGAATGGCTACACCTTC. This sequence encodes CAGMGNGYTF.

The chain has TRBV7-2 and TRBJ2-7, with 8 bases fitting TRBD2. Germline CDR1 SGHTA, CDR2 FQGNSA. J gave up 1 base and V 3 bases, and 5 bases lay outside the gene matches. The CDR3 extends over 15 amino acids. In DNA, the CDR3 is TGTGCCAGCAGCTTGCCTAGCGGGCTATCCTACGAGCAGTACTTC. It is translated as CASSLPSGLSYEQYF.

This sequence joins TRBV14 and TRBJ1-4; 7 bases agree with TRBD1. The V gene end was trimmed by 1 base and the J gene end by 0 bases; junction bases not matched to a gene: 5. CDR1 SGHDN and CDR2 FVKESK come from the germline V gene. This CDR3 comprises 17 residues. The CDR3 DNA is TGTGCCAGCAGCCAAGGGACAGGTCGCGCAACTAATGAAAAACTGTTTTTT. This translates into CASSQGTGRATNEKLFF.